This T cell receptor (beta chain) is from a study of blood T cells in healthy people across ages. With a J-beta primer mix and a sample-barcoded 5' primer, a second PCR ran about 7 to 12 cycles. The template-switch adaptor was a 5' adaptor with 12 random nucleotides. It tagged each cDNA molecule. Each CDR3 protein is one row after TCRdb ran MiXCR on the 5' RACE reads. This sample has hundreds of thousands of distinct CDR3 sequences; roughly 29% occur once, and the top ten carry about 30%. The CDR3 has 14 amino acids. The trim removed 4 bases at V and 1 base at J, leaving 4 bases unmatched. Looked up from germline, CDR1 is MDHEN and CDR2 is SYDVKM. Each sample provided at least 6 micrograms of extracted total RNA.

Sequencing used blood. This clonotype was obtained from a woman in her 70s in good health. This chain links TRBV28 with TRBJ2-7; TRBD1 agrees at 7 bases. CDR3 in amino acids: CASSSPTGSYEQYF. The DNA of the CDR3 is TGTGCCAGCAGTTCACCGACAGGGTCCTACGAGCAGTACTTC.